What follows are 23 T cell receptor beta chains derived from one specimen sequenced in a study of immune evolution from preneoplasia to lung adenocarcinoma. TCRdb's copy holds only in-frame clones and misses some; the assay was immunoSEQ multiplex PCR. The table has 3,500 to 4,500 clones, over 75% seen once. The sequenced material came from FFPE adjacent normal lung tissue. Every receptor here comes from a person between 55 and 80 years old with lung adenocarcinoma.

This clone is labeled as large (0.1 to 1%). This rearrangement joins TRBV9 to TRBJ2-7; possible D gene TRBD2, 5 bases. Trimming shortened V by 0 bases and J by 5 bases, and 12 bases separated the two germline ends. The CDR3 extends over 14 amino acids. CDR1 and CDR2 (germline): SGDLS, YYNGEE. In DNA form, the CDR3 reads TGTGCCAGCAGCGTAGGAGGGATGAAGGACGAGCAGTACTTC. This codes for CASSVGGMKDEQYF.

This chain joins TRBV5-5 and TRBJ2-5; D possibly matches TRBD1 or TRBD2 (5 bases each). The V gene's germline CDR1 is SGHKS and CDR2 YYEKEE (reference sequence). With 1 base removed from V and 11 bases from J, the gap between germline ends came to 21 bases. The CDR3 loop spans 15 amino acids. The CDR3 loop reads CASSLTGNLQGEQYF. CDR3 bases: TGTGCCAGCAGCTTGACAGGCAACCTACAAGGGGAGCAGTACTTC.

The V gene is TRBV10-2, the J gene TRBJ1-2; tentatively, D is TRBD1 (5 bases). The CDR3 contains 15 residues. The V gene lost 6 bases and the J gene lost 0 bases, with 14 bases spanning the gap. In germline, CDR1 is WSHSY, CDR2 SAAADI. CDR3 sequence: CASSSGPTANYGYTF. The CDR3 coding sequence is TGCGCCAGCAGCTCTGGACCGACAGCTAACTATGGCTACACCTTC.

The gene calls are TRBV25-1 and TRBJ1-1; possible D gene TRBD1, 5 bases. V was cut by 9 bases and J by 5 bases, with 10 bases left in between. This CDR3 has 11 residues. Looked up from germline, CDR1 is MGHDK and CDR2 is SYGVNS. CDR3 sequence: CASSGWTEAFF. The CDR3 region has the DNA TGTGCCAGTTCAGGGTGGACTGAAGCTTTCTTT.

The chain combines TRBV6-4 with TRBJ2-3; a possible D gene is TRBD2 (5 bases). Trimming removed 3 bases at V and 1 base at J, with 11 bases between. The CDR3 extends over 15 amino acids. CDR1 MRHNA and CDR2 SNTAGT come from the germline V gene. The CDR3 DNA is TGTGCCAGCAGTGAGGCGGGTGGCCGCACAGATACGCAGTATTTT. This translates into CASSEAGGRTDTQYF.

The chain recombines TRBV20-1 with TRBJ2-7, with D possibly TRBD1 on 6 matching bases. The germline gives CDR1 DFQATT, CDR2 SNEGSKA (reference sequence). V was pared by 6 bases and J by 6 bases, with 12 bases between. CDR3 length equals 11 residues. The CDR3 sequence: CSARTGIEQYF. The DNA of the CDR3 is TGCAGTGCCCGAACAGGGATCGAGCAGTACTTC.

This chain connects TRBV12-5 to TRBJ2-1; D perhaps matches TRBD2 (6 bases). Germline values: CDR1 LGHNT, CDR2 FRNRAP. This CDR3 contains 16 residues. Trimming removed 1 base from V and 1 base from J, with 11 bases in between. DNA for the CDR3: TGTGCTAGTGGTTTGGGCCCGAGCGGGTCCTACAATGAGCAGTTCTTC. Amino acids: CASGLGPSGSYNEQFF.

The rearrangement links TRBV11-2 to TRBJ2-1; 7 bases are shared with TRBD1. The V and J ends lost 5 bases and 4 bases, in that order; junction bases with no gene match: 8. Germline CDR1 and CDR2: SGHAT and FQNNGV. There are 15 residues in the CDR3. CDR3 nucleotide sequence: TGTGCCAGCAGCCAGGACGAGGGACAGTACAATGAGCAGTTCTTC. It translates to CASSQDEGQYNEQFF.

The chain carries TRBV5-1 and TRBJ2-1; no clear D. Germline V gives CDR1 SGHRS, CDR2 YFSETQ. The CDR3 totals 13 residues. V was trimmed by 0 bases and J by 4 bases, leaving 5 bases between them. The CDR3 DNA reads TGCGCCAGCAGCTTGGACGGTTACAATGAGCAGTTCTTC. Translation gives CASSLDGYNEQFF. Combining the CDR3 with reference TRBV5-1 and TRBJ2-1 gives the whole variable domain KAGVTQTPRYLIKTRGQQVTLSCSPISGHRSVSWYQQTPGQGLQFLFEYFSETQRNKGNFPGRFSGRQFSNSRSEMNVSTLELGDSALYLCASSLDGYNEQFFGPGTRLTVL.

The chain couples TRBV9 to TRBJ2-7; D may be TRBD1 (6 bases). CDR1 and CDR2 (germline): SGDLS, YYNGEE. V lost 4 bases and J 3 bases, leaving 17 bases between the germline ends. This CDR3 is built from 15 residues. This CDR3 reads CASSLGTSGIYEQYF. The CDR3 bases are TGTGCCAGCAGCCTAGGGACATCCGGGATCTACGAGCAGTACTTC.

The chain links TRBV7-3 to TRBJ2-1; D is perhaps TRBD1 (5 bases). The germline V gene encodes CDR1 SGHTA and CDR2 FQGTGA. The CDR3 consists of 12 residues. Between the trimmed V and J ends, which lost 5 bases and 5 bases, there was a span of 7 bases. In DNA, the CDR3 is TGTGCCAGCAGCGACAGAGACAATGAGCAGTTCTTC. This encodes CASSDRDNEQFF. Looking up the rest from reference TRBV7-3 and TRBJ2-1 gives the full variable domain: GAGVSQTPSNKVTEKGKYVELRCDPISGHTALYWYRQSLGQGPEFLIYFQGTGAADDSGLPNDRFFAVRPEGSVSTLKIQRTERGDSAVYLCASSDRDNEQFFGPGTRLTVL.

The gene calls are TRBV7-9 and TRBJ2-3; D gene ambiguous. The CDR3 runs 13 residues. CDR1 and CDR2 (germline): SEHNR, FQNEAQ (reference sequence). Trimming cost V 5 bases and J 6 bases, with 12 bases left between them. CDR3 in amino acids: CASSPLNKDTQYF. CDR3 coding DNA: TGTGCCAGCAGCCCGCTGAACAAGGATACGCAGTATTTT.

The chain couples TRBV5-1 to TRBJ1-2, with a possible D match to TRBD1 (5 bases). The CDR3 covers 15 residues. Germline values: CDR1 SGHRS, CDR2 YFSETQ. V lost 0 bases and J lost 8, with 17 bases in between. The CDR3, as DNA: TGCGCCAGCAGCTTGGATCTCGGGGACCTCTCGGGCTACACCTTC. Its protein is CASSLDLGDLSGYTF.

The chain has TRBV5-4 and TRBJ2-1, with 11 bases that match TRBD2. J gave up 7 bases and V 4 bases, and 10 bases lay outside the gene matches. CDR3 size: 16 residues. The germline gives CDR1 SGHNT, CDR2 YYREEE (reference sequence). The CDR3 bases are TGTGCCAGCAGCAAGTTAGCGGGAGGGACTGGAAATGAGCAGTTCTTC. It yields the protein CASSKLAGGTGNEQFF.

V usage is TRBV10-2 and J usage is TRBJ2-1; D may correspond to TRBD1 or TRBD2 (5 bases each). Between the trimmed V and J ends, which lost 6 bases and 10 bases, there was a span of 19 bases. Germline CDR1 reads WSHSY; CDR2 reads SAAADI. The CDR3 is made up of 14 amino acids. The CDR3, as DNA: TGCGCCAGCAGCCTTCGAGGGGAATTGGACGAGCAGTTCTTC. This gives the protein CASSLRGELDEQFF.

V and J are TRBV12-5 and TRBJ2-5, with TRBD2 matching 9 bases. The CDR3 loop spans 16 amino acids. J gave up 3 bases and V 7 bases, and 12 bases lay outside the gene matches. The V gene's germline CDR1 is LGHNT and CDR2 FRNRAP. Here the CDR3 DNA reads TGTGCTAGTGCCCGGGGGCTAGCGGGACGAGAAGAGACCCAGTACTTC. Its protein is CASARGLAGREETQYF.

The gene calls are TRBV30 and TRBJ1-2, with D unresolved. The CDR3 loop spans 13 amino acids. The ends were cut back, 1 base at V and 8 bases at J, with 14 bases in the middle. Germline CDR1 is GTSNPN and CDR2 is SVGIG (reference sequence). This chain's CDR3 is CAWSADLSRGYTF. CDR3 DNA sequence: TGTGCCTGGAGTGCTGATCTCTCGAGGGGCTACACCTTC.

The chain's CDR3 is CASSLAGQATEAFF. The CDR3 bases are TGTGCCAGCAGCTTAGCGGGCCAAGCCACTGAAGCTTTCTTT. The chain joins TRBV7-8 to TRBJ1-1; D is uncertain. The CDR3 extends over 14 amino acids. Deletions cut 0 bases from V and 4 bases from J, with 9 bases between. Germline V gives CDR1 SGHVS, CDR2 FQNEAQ.

This sequence joins TRBV5-4 and TRBJ2-7; D remains unclear. The CDR3 covers 15 residues. CDR1 and CDR2 (germline): SGHNT, YYREEE (reference sequence). V lost 0 bases to trimming and J lost 0 bases, with 10 bases between them. CDR3 nucleotides: TGTGCCAGCAGCTTGGCTAGGGCAGGCTCCTACGAGCAGTACTTC. It is translated as CASSLARAGSYEQYF.

This chain uses TRBV6-6 with TRBJ2-5; no clear D gene. The CDR3 has 13 residues. The V and J ends lost 2 bases and 0 bases respectively, with 4 bases between them. In germline, CDR1 is MNHNY, CDR2 SVGAGI (reference sequence). CDR3: CASSYGHQETQYF. The CDR3 DNA reads TGTGCCAGCAGTTACGGCCACCAAGAGACCCAGTACTTC.

This clone is a singleton in its sample. The rearrangement uses TRBV9 and TRBJ1-4; D call uncertain. The CDR3 totals 15 residues. The V end lost 0 bases, the J end lost 7 bases, and 13 bases lay between the germline ends. CDR1 SGDLS and CDR2 YYNGEE come from the germline V gene. The CDR3 bases are TGTGCCAGCAGCGTAGGAGGAGGGTTCAGTGAAAAACTGTTTTTT. Residues: CASSVGGGFSEKLFF. The full variable domain, rest sourced from reference TRBV9 and TRBJ1-4, is DSGVTQTPKHLITATGQRVTLRCSPRSGDLSVYWYQQSLDQGLQFLIQYYNGEERAKGNILERFSAQQFPDLHSELNLSSLELGDSALYFCASSVGGGFSEKLFFGSGTQLSVL.

In this sample, this clone turned up a few times. The chain joins TRBV7-3 to TRBJ1-1, with TRBD1 matching 7 bases. CDR3 size: 22 residues. The trim removed 5 bases at V and 0 bases at J, leaving 27 bases unmatched. Germline loops: CDR1 SGHTA, CDR2 FQGTGA. The CDR3 here is CASSPSPRGAFGPGQMNTEAFF. In DNA form, the CDR3 reads TGTGCCAGCAGCCCCAGTCCCCGTGGGGCCTTTGGCCCGGGACAGATGAACACTGAAGCTTTCTTT.

The chain couples TRBV29-1 to TRBJ1-1; D perhaps matches TRBD1 (6 bases). CDR1 is SQVTM, CDR2 ANQGSEA, per germline. V was cut by 1 base and J by 0 bases, with 12 bases left in between. The CDR3 is made up of 15 amino acids. CDR3 sequence reads: CSVEVGAGVNTEAFF. CDR3 bases: TGCAGCGTTGAAGTTGGGGCAGGGGTGAACACTGAAGCTTTCTTT.